A single sample gave rise to the 10 T cell receptor beta chains below, sequenced in a study of tumor and adjacent non-tumor tissue in lung cancer. Three rounds of nested PCR, following a modified ARM-PCR protocol, produced the TCRbeta library. TCRdb ran MiXCR on the multiplex PCR reads and lists one entry per CDR3 protein. The sample records fewer than 80,000 distinct CDR3 sequences, roughly 75% being singletons. This sample's RNA came from whole unsorted tissue. Specimen: lung tumor tissue. These receptor sequences come from a woman between 70 and 85 years old with non-small cell lung cancer.

Only one count was recorded for this clonotype. Its ends do not fully match the called genes, so a read error is possible. This chain links TRBV29-1 with TRBJ2-7; tentatively, D is TRBD2 (7 bases). The CDR3 runs 16 residues. CDR1 is SQVTM, CDR2 ANQGSEA, per germline. CDR3 amino acids: CSVRPEGGAEGYEQYF. The CDR3 bases are TGCAGCGTGAGGCCGGAAGGGGGGGCCGAGGGCTACGAGCAATACTTC.

The J gene is TRBJ1-5, the V gene TRBV20-1, with unresolved D. This CDR3 has 15 residues. Germline V CDR1 and CDR2: DFQATT, SNEGSKA (reference sequence). V lost 4 bases and J lost 3, with 16 bases in between. The DNA for the CDR3 is TGCAGTGCTAAAAAGACATGGGTGGACAATCAGCCCCAGCATTTT. Translation gives CSAKKTWVDNQPQHF.

This clonotype appeared once. No conserved phenylalanine or tryptophan ends this CDR3, so it is likely a read error. J is TRBJ2-5 and V is TRBV7-8; D possibly corresponds to TRBD2 (6 bases). V lost 5 bases and J 3 bases, leaving 13 bases between the germline ends. CDR3 length equals 14 residues. Germline V CDR1 and CDR2: SGHVS, FQNEAQ. The CDR3 loop reads CASSLASAKETQYL. The CDR3 DNA reads as TGTGCCAGCAGCCTGGCTAGCGCCAAAGAGACCCAGTACCTC.

The sample holds a few counts of this clonotype. The junction departs from the called germline gene at one end, perhaps through a read error. V gene TRBV18 combines with J gene TRBJ1-6, with a weak D call TRBD1 (5 bases). The CDR3 covers 16 residues. Germline CDR1 KGHSH, CDR2 LQKENI. CDR3 nucleotides: TGTGCCAGTTCACGGAGCAGGGAACCCGGGATTTCACCCCTCCACTTT. This sequence encodes CASSRSREPGISPLHF. Full variable domain (rest looked up from reference TRBV18 and TRBJ1-6): NAGVMQNPRHLVRRRGQEARLRCSPMKGHSHVYWYRQLPEEGLKFMVYLQKENIIDESGMPKERFSAEFPKEGPSILRIQQVVRGDSAAYFCASSRSREPGISPLHFGNGTRLTVT.

The chain is built from TRBV29-1 and TRBJ2-5; possibly TRBD2 for D (6 bases). Germline V gene sequence: CDR1 SQVTM, CDR2 ANQGSEA. The CDR3 has 15 amino acids. CDR3 region: CSVEGGWSISGTQYF. As DNA, the CDR3 is TGCAGTGTCGAAGGAGGGTGGAGTATTTCGGGGACCCAGTACTTC.

The rearrangement links TRBV28 to TRBJ2-7, with D possibly being TRBD1 (6 bases). V lost 3 bases to trimming and J lost 10 bases, with 13 bases between them. The germline V gene encodes CDR1 MDHEN and CDR2 SYDVKM. The length of the CDR3 is 12 residues. The CDR3 DNA is TGTGCCAGCAGTTTGGACAGTACCTATCAGTACTTC. This gives the protein CASSLDSTYQYF.

As concerns this clonotype: This is likely a read error, given that the CDR3 carries no conserved phenylalanine or tryptophan at its end. The V gene is TRBV6-1, the J gene TRBJ1-2; no reliable D call. The V gene lost 6 bases and the J gene lost 4 bases, with 15 bases spanning the gap. The CDR3 totals 14 residues. The germline V gene encodes CDR1 MNHNS and CDR2 SASEGT. CDR3 residues: CASRQPVSGYGYTL. The CDR3 nucleotides are TGTGCCAGCAGACAACCAGTGAGTGGCTATGGCTACACCCTC.

This clonotype was counted once. The junction departs from germline at one end; a sequencing error may be responsible. The J gene is TRBJ2-1, the V gene TRBV11-3; TRBD2 agrees at 9 bases. The length of the CDR3 is 16 residues. CDR1 and CDR2 from the germline V gene are SGHNT and YENEEA. The CDR3, as DNA: TGTGCCAACAGCTTAAACGGAGCGGGAGGTGTTGACGAGCAGTTCTTC. Protein: CANSLNGAGGVDEQFF.

The rearrangement links TRBV12-3 or TRBV12-4 to TRBJ1-3; D is possibly TRBD1 (5 bases). The V and J ends lost 6 bases and 4 bases respectively, with 16 bases between them. The CDR3 extends over 15 amino acids. The DNA for the CDR3 is TGTGCCAGCAGACTCGGGGCCGAGGGAGGAAACACCATATATTTT. Protein: CASRLGAEGGNTIYF.

For this clonotype: The junction does not match germline at one end; this may be a read error. The V and J genes are TRBV29-1 and TRBJ2-1, with TRBD2 matching 7 bases. The CDR3 is made up of 15 amino acids. Germline CDR1 is SQVTM and CDR2 is ANQGSEA. CDR3 in amino acids: CSVATSESFGNEQFF. The DNA of the CDR3 is TGTAGCGTTGCCACTAGCGAGAGTTTTGGCAATGAGCAGTTCTTC.